This entry lists 21 T cell receptor beta chains sequenced from one sample in a study of T cell changes during pregnancy in multiple sclerosis. Profiled with immunoSEQ multiplex PCR; TCRdb holds only in-frame clones, not every one. This table holds approximately 35,000 clones, 91% found once. The sequenced sample was CD4+ T cells from peripheral blood mononuclear cells, obtained in the third trimester of pregnancy. The source of these receptors is a female donor in good health, enrolled as a control in a pregnancy study.

The chain recombines TRBV2 with TRBJ2-7; 10 positions agree with TRBD2. Germline CDR1 and CDR2: SNHLY and FYNNEI. V shed 3 bases, J shed 2 bases, and the junction held 19 bases outside the gene matches. This CDR3 spans 20 amino acids. Written as DNA, the CDR3 is TGTGCCAGCAGTGACCCCTGGGCTAGCGGGAGAAAATTTGATCCCTACGAGCAGTACTTC. Protein sequence: CASSDPWASGRKFDPYEQYF.

This chain joins TRBV27 and TRBJ2-2; D perhaps matches TRBD2 (5 bases). Trimming left V 3 bases short and J 6 bases short, with 14 bases between. CDR1 is MNHEY and CDR2 is SMNVEV in the germline V gene (reference sequence). CDR3 length: 15 residues. CDR3 sequence (DNA): TGTGCCAGCAGTTTCGCGGGTCTGGGCGCCGGGGAGCTGTTTTTT. Protein product: CASSFAGLGAGELFF.

The chain is built from TRBV7-2 and TRBJ2-5; D remains ambiguous. Trimming cost V 5 bases and J 4 bases, with 14 bases left between them. The CDR3 consists of 14 residues. Germline V lookup: CDR1 SGHTA, CDR2 FQGNSA. The CDR3 is CASSTYLLRETQYF. CDR3 sequence (DNA): TGTGCCAGCAGCACGTACCTTTTGCGAGAGACCCAGTACTTC.

This rearrangement joins TRBV7-9 to TRBJ1-1, with 8 bases that match TRBD1. Germline V gene data show CDR1 as SEHNR and CDR2 as FQNEAQ (reference sequence). Trimming took 6 bases from V and 10 from J; bases not matched to a gene: 10. The CDR3 is 13 amino acids. The CDR3 region is CASSSQGALGAFF. DNA of the CDR3: TGTGCCAGCAGTTCCCAGGGGGCGCTTGGAGCTTTCTTT.

V usage is TRBV19 and J usage is TRBJ2-7; no clear D gene. V shed 1 base and J shed 5 bases, with 12 bases lying between them. Germline V gene lookup returns CDR1 LNHDA and CDR2 SQIVND (reference sequence). The CDR3 consists of 14 residues. The CDR3: CASSIGRSSNEQYF. The DNA of the CDR3 is TGTGCCAGTAGTATAGGCCGGTCGTCCAACGAGCAGTACTTC. The whole variable domain, remainder taken from reference TRBV19 and TRBJ2-7, is DGGITQSPKYLFRKEGQNVTLSCEQNLNHDAMYWYRQDPGQGLRLIYYSQIVNDFQKGDIAEGYSVSREKKESFPLTVTSAQKNPTAFYLCASSIGRSSNEQYFGPGTRLTVT.

V gene TRBV19 combines with J gene TRBJ2-3, with D maybe TRBD2 (6 bases). Trimming removed 5 bases from V and 6 bases from J, with 12 bases in between. CDR1 is LNHDA and CDR2 is SQIVND in the germline V gene (reference sequence). The CDR3 runs to 13 residues. CDR3 sequence: CASSLLTRDTQYF. CDR3 DNA sequence: TGTGCCAGTAGTCTCCTGACTAGGGATACGCAGTATTTT.

This clone was detected only once. The chain is built from TRBV19 and TRBJ1-4, with D maybe TRBD1 (5 bases). V lost 1 base, J lost 5 bases, and 11 bases lay in between. The V gene's germline CDR1 is LNHDA and CDR2 SQIVND (reference sequence). This CDR3 region has 15 residues. The CDR3 bases are TGTGCCAGTAGTATAGGGGGCAGCATAAATGAAAAACTGTTTTTT. It yields the protein CASSIGGSINEKLFF.

The chain joins TRBV27 to TRBJ2-3, with 8 bases identical to TRBD1. Germline V gene data show CDR1 as MNHEY and CDR2 as SMNVEV (reference sequence). The V gene end was trimmed by 7 bases and the J gene end by 4 bases; junction bases not matched to a gene: 4. CDR3 length: 13 residues. The CDR3 DNA follows: TGTGCCAGCAAGGACAGGGCACCAGATACGCAGTATTTT. Its translation is CASKDRAPDTQYF.

As DNA, the CDR3 is TGTGCCAGCAGCTTAATCGGAGGGAATTTGGCGAATGAGCAGTTCTTC. Its protein product is CASSLIGGNLANEQFF. The V gene is TRBV7-3, the J gene TRBJ2-1; tentative D call: TRBD2 (6 bases). CDR3 length: 16 amino acids. V shed 1 base and J shed 7 bases, with 17 bases lying between them. Germline CDR1 and CDR2: SGHTA and FQGTGA.

The chain combines TRBV30 with TRBJ2-1, with D maybe TRBD2 (5 bases). Germline V gives CDR1 GTSNPN, CDR2 SVGIG (reference sequence). CDR3 length: 13 residues. The V gene lost 2 bases and the J gene lost 3 bases, with 8 bases spanning the gap. The CDR3 DNA sequence: TGTGCCTGGAGTTTGCGGGTCTACAATGAGCAGTTCTTC. Protein sequence: CAWSLRVYNEQFF. Drawing the rest from reference TRBV30 and TRBJ2-1, the complete variable domain is SQTIHQWPATLVQPVGSPLSLECTVEGTSNPNLYWYRQAAGRGLQLLFYSVGIGQISSEVPQNLSASRPQDRQFILSSKKLLLSDSGFYLCAWSLRVYNEQFFGPGTRLTVL.

This rearrangement joins TRBV28 to TRBJ2-2; 11 bases agree with TRBD1. Trimming cost V 10 bases and J 5 bases; bases outside gene matches: 6. CDR1 is MDHEN, CDR2 SYDVKM, per germline. The CDR3 extends over 14 amino acids. CDR3 amino acids: CAIQDRGRTGELFF. CDR3 sequence (DNA): TGTGCCATCCAGGACAGGGGGCGAACCGGGGAGCTGTTTTTT.

The V and J genes are TRBV28 and TRBJ1-4; a weak D match, TRBD1 (5 bases). This CDR3 contains 15 residues. Trimming cost V 6 bases and J 2 bases, with 13 bases left between them. The germline CDR1 and CDR2 sequences are MDHEN and SYDVKM. The CDR3 loop is CASSFGGGTNEKLFF. CDR3 bases: TGTGCCAGCAGCTTCGGGGGGGGGACTAATGAAAAACTGTTTTTT.

The rearrangement joins TRBV28 to TRBJ2-2, with a weak D call TRBD1 (6 bases). Trimming cost V 2 bases and J 3 bases, with 13 bases left between them. Germline CDR1 is MDHEN and CDR2 is SYDVKM. The CDR3 runs to 16 residues. CDR3 protein: CASSLPGARYTGELFF. CDR3 bases: TGTGCCAGCAGTTTACCAGGGGCTAGATACACCGGGGAGCTGTTTTTT.

The V call is TRBV18, the J call TRBJ2-1, with TRBD2 as a possible D gene (5 bases). Germline-derived CDR1 and CDR2 are KGHSH and LQKENI. CDR3 length: 12 amino acids. V dropped 3 bases and J dropped 6 bases, with 6 bases sitting between them. CDR3 DNA: TGTGCCAGCTCACCCGGAGGCAATGAGCAGTTCTTC. This gives the protein CASSPGGNEQFF.

V is TRBV28 and J is TRBJ1-2, with 7 bases that match TRBD1. The CDR3 runs 15 residues. The germline CDR1 and CDR2 sequences are MDHEN and SYDVKM. After removal of 6 bases from V and 4 bases from J, the junction contained 11 bases not matched to a gene. The CDR3 reads CASRAGTVILYGYTF. The CDR3 DNA sequence: TGTGCCAGCAGAGCCGGGACAGTAATCCTCTATGGCTACACCTTC.

V gene TRBV7-9 combines with J gene TRBJ2-3; 11 bases line up with TRBD2. The J segment lost 1 base and the V segment lost 5 bases, leaving 8 bases of the junction unmatched. CDR1 SEHNR and CDR2 FQNEAQ come from the germline V gene (reference sequence). The CDR3 spans 17 residues. The CDR3 region has the DNA TGTGCCAGCAGCCCCCAGACTAGCGGGGATGGCACAGATACGCAGTATTTT. It is translated as CASSPQTSGDGTDTQYF.

The chain links TRBV4-2 to TRBJ2-5; TRBD2 matches 10 bases. The CDR3 contains 16 residues. Germline V gene lookup returns CDR1 LGHNA and CDR2 YNFKEQ. V lost 3 bases, J lost 4 bases, and 8 bases stayed unmatched. CDR3 region: CASSHPSGRASETQYF. CDR3 nucleotides: TGTGCCAGCAGCCACCCAAGCGGGAGGGCCTCAGAGACCCAGTACTTC.

The genes are TRBV6-1 and TRBJ1-1; 8 nucleotides align to TRBD1. With V trimmed by 6 bases and J by 8 bases, 11 bases remained unmatched. This CDR3 is 14 amino acids long. Germline V CDR1 and CDR2: MNHNS, SASEGT. The CDR3 loop is CASSLESGGPEAFF. CDR3 coding DNA: TGTGCCAGCAGCTTAGAATCAGGGGGCCCCGAAGCTTTCTTT.

This chain links TRBV21-1 with TRBJ1-2; TRBD1 was called by the table and not checked on the DNA. TRBV21-1 is described as a pseudogene. CDR3 length: 13 amino acids. DNA for the CDR3: TGTGCCAGCACCCGAGACAGGGGGCTTGGCTACACCTTC. The encoded protein is CASTRDRGLGYTF.

The chain has TRBV28 and TRBJ2-3; the match to TRBD2 covers 7 bases. Germline values: CDR1 MDHEN, CDR2 SYDVKM. Trimming took 3 bases from V and 7 from J; bases not matched to a gene: 7. CDR3 length equals 14 residues. CDR3 sequence reads: CASSLSGALHTQYF. The CDR3 nucleotides are TGTGCCAGCAGTTTGAGCGGGGCTCTTCATACGCAGTATTTT.

The chain combines TRBV4-1 with TRBJ2-2; TRBD2 aligns across 12 bases. The trim removed 4 bases at V and 7 bases at J, leaving 13 bases unmatched. This CDR3 spans 18 amino acids. CDR1 and CDR2 from the germline V gene are MGHRA and YSYEKL. In DNA form, the CDR3 reads TGCGCCAGCAGCCGCCGGACTAGCGGGGTAAACAAGGGCGGGGAGCTGTTTTTT. Protein sequence: CASSRRTSGVNKGGELFF.